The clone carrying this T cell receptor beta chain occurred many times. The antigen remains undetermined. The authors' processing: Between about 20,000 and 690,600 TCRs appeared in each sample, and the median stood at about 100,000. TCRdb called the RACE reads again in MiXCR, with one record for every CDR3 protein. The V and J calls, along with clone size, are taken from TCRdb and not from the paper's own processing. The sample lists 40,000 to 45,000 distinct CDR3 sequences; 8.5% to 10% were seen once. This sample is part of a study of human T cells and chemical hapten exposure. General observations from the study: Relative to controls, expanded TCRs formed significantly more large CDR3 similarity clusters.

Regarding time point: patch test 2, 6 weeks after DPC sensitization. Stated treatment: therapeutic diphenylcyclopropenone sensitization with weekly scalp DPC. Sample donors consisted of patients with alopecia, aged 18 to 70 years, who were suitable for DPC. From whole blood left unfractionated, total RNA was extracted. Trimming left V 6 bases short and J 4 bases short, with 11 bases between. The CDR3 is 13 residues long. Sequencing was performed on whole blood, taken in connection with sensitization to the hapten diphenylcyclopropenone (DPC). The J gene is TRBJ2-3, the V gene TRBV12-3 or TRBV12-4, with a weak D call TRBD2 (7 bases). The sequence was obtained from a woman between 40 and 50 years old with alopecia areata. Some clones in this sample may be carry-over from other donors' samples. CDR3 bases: TGTGCCAGCAGCCTAGGGGGGGCAGATACGCAGTATTTT. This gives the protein CASSLGGADTQYF.